The entry below describes one T cell receptor beta chain. The sample originates from a study of glioma-infiltrating T cells. This CDR3 comprises 13 residues. Trimming removed 7 bases at V and 4 bases at J, with 10 bases between. The germline V gene has CDR1 MNHNS and CDR2 SASEGT. Amplification of TCR alpha and beta CDR3 regions from RNA used iRepertoire nested multiplex PCR. One-step reverse transcription and amplification started from around 100-400 ng of tissue mRNA or PBMC total RNA. TCRdb re-analysed the multiplex PCR reads in MiXCR, keeping a single row per CDR3 protein. The sample contains some 2,400 distinct CDR3 sequences, under 75% of which appear only once.

Material for sequencing was glioma tissue, nonneoplastic brain tissue, or PBMCs (not recorded which). The receptor was isolated from a human donor with low-grade glioma or glioblastoma, undergoing nonglioma brain surgery, or in good health (not recorded which). The J gene is TRBJ2-2, the V gene TRBV6-1; D gene unclear. Here the CDR3 DNA reads TGTGCCAGCATGGGTGTAGCCACCGGGGAGCTGTTTTTT. Its translation is CASMGVATGELFF.